This paragraph covers one TCR beta chain sequence. These data are taken from a study of shared clonotypes between healthy human individuals. Produced via immunoSEQ multiplex PCR; TCRdb's table is partial and in-frame only. The sample has about 980,000 clones; 70% to 85% are singletons. The CDR3 is 17 amino acids. The origin of this receptor is a man aged 18 to 29 in good health. This rearrangement joins TRBV7-5 to TRBJ1-2. TRBV7-5 is listed as a pseudogene. The specimen sequenced was memory CD4+ T cells sorted from blood. Described subset: CD45RA-negative fraction. CDR3 in amino acids: CARSPRAREGINYGYTF. CDR3 in DNA: TGTGCCAGAAGCCCCCGGGCGAGAGAGGGAATAAACTATGGCTACACCTTC.